This T cell receptor (beta chain) was recorded in a study of STAT5B mutations in CD4+ large granular lymphocyte leukemia. Germline V gives CDR1 MNHEY, CDR2 SVGAGI. This CDR3 spans 15 amino acids. Trimming shortened V by 4 bases and J by 3 bases, and 15 bases separated the two germline ends. The survey-level immunoSEQ assay was used. Profiling relied on immunoSEQ multiplex PCR, and the TCRdb table lists in-frame clones only, not all of them. This sample has about 38,000 clones, with roughly 85% found just once. On this clone itself: Its antigen is unknown.

Study-wide findings and caveats: 8/27 top patient clones versus 2/35 control clones were TRBV06-family. Roughly a quarter of private leukemic clonotypes occurred rarely in other patients' non-leukemic repertoires. Patient CD4-sorted repertoires stayed more clonal than healthy ones after leukemic-clone removal.

The chain employs TRBV6-5 and TRBJ1-2, with D possibly being TRBD1 (6 bases). The sequenced sample consisted of CD4+ T cells from blood buffy coats. This sequence was found in a human donor in good health. The CDR3 DNA sequence: TGTGCCAGCAGTTCCGGGGGGGCGCGTGACTATGGCTACACCTTC. Protein sequence: CASSSGGARDYGYTF.